The clone carrying this T cell receptor beta chain is classed as medium-sized by frequency. Its antigen is still unknown. The sample originates from a study of human CD8 memory T cell subsets. Study-wide results and caveats: Stem-like memory T cell repertoires seemed more diverse than precursor exhausted ones by Chao1 estimates.

Germline loops: CDR1 MGHDK, CDR2 SYGVNS. This CDR3 has 18 residues. Duplicate vials holding some 150,000 sorted CD8+ T cells per subset yielded the RNA. By UMI-labeled 5' RACE, the TCR beta libraries were made. TCRdb re-called the 5' RACE reads; one entry per CDR3 protein, DNA not given. The sample has a few thousand distinct CDR3 sequences; the top ten hold 35% to 40%. This sequence joins TRBV25-1 and TRBJ2-1; there is no DNA to check the TCRdb D call of TRBD1. The sequencing input was CD8+ effector memory T cells (TEM) sorted from PBMCs. Subset indicated: effector memory CD8 T cells, CCR7- CD45RO+ CD95+. This TCR came from a human donor in good health. The CDR3 here is CASSDSQEPGDSYNEQFF.